This T cell receptor (beta chain) stems from a study of low-dose radiotherapy and immunotherapy resistance in tumors. Study context: Each fraction for Cohort 1 was 0.5 Gy, given every 2 weeks, and the total came to 6.5 Gy.

Time point: before trial treatment. In the RACIN dose-escalation trial, donors got nivolumab plus ipilimumab with aspirin, cyclophosphamide and radiotherapy. Both TCRalpha and TCRbeta chains were reverse transcribed with V-gene-specific primers. PCR amplification of the TCRs was performed with Phusion for 20 to 25 PCR cycles, and it relied on a constant-region primer together with a V-primer adapter. In TCRdb, the reads were re-called with MiXCR into one record per CDR3 protein. The sample lists around 65,000 distinct CDR3 sequences, 26% occurring once. This clonotype was seen repeatedly, ten times or more. Sequenced here: PBMCs, sampled before treatment. The TCR sequence derives from a male donor with rectosigmoid adenocarcinoma.

CDR3 bases: TGTGCCAGCAGTGACTCTAGCGGGGGGGCCAATGAGCAGTTCTTC. This gives the protein CASSDSSGGANEQFF. The V and J genes are TRBV6-4 and TRBJ2-1, with 11 bases fitting TRBD2. V shed 0 bases and J 6 bases; nucleotides not matched to a gene: 1. The V gene's germline CDR1 is MRHNA and CDR2 SNTAGT. This CDR3 region has 15 residues.